These 18 T cell receptor beta chains originate from one sample sequenced in a study of B cell selection in AIRE deficiency. Regulatory T cells were sorted as CD4+CD25hiCD127low/negative cells. Sequenced by immunoSEQ multiplex PCR; TCRdb stores in-frame clones only, minus some. The table has roughly 23,000 clones, 85% to 95% seen once. Sequenced material: CD4+CD25+ Tregs sorted from PBMCs. Receptor source: a human donor in good health.

The chain is built from TRBV27 and TRBJ1-3; D is undetermined. The CDR3 length is 18 residues. Deletions cut 2 bases from V and 1 base from J, with 18 bases between. Germline loops: CDR1 MNHEY, CDR2 SMNVEV (reference sequence). CDR3 sequence: CASSLMCATRASGNTIYF. Written as DNA, the CDR3 is TGTGCCAGCAGTTTAATGTGCGCAACGAGGGCTTCTGGAAACACCATATATTTT.

The chain carries TRBV6-4 and TRBJ2-1, with TRBD2 identical over 11 bases. V was clipped by 6 bases and J by 10 bases; unmatched bases: 2. This CDR3 region has 12 residues. Per germline, CDR1 MRHNA and CDR2 SNTAGT. The CDR3 nucleotides are TGTGCCAGCAGAGGACTAGCGGGCGAGCAGTTCTTC. Protein sequence: CASRGLAGEQFF.

The chain couples TRBV1 to TRBJ2-1; the table gives TRBD2 as D, unverified against the DNA. TRBV1 is a recognized pseudogene. CDR3 length: 20 amino acids. CDR3 nucleotides: TGCACCAGCAGCCAAGCCGGACTAGCGGGAGTAGGAATCTCCTACAATGAGCAGTTCTTC. Translation: CTSSQAGLAGVGISYNEQFF.

This chain joins TRBV6-6 and TRBJ2-3; D not resolved. V lost 5 bases to trimming and J lost 4 bases, with 13 bases between them. The CDR3 is 14 residues long. Germline CDR1 is MNHNY and CDR2 is SVGAGI (reference sequence). The CDR3 spells CASSRLGSADTQYF. CDR3 nucleotides: TGTGCCAGCAGTAGGCTGGGGTCGGCAGATACGCAGTATTTT.

V is TRBV18 and J is TRBJ2-7; D gene unclear. CDR3 length: 15 amino acids. Germline V CDR1 and CDR2: KGHSH, LQKENI. Trimming removed 4 bases from V and 8 bases from J, with 21 bases in between. As DNA, the CDR3 is TGTGCCAGCTCACTGCAAGTCTCTGAATCTTCCAAGCAGTACTTC. Translated, it gives CASSLQVSESSKQYF.

V gene TRBV7-9 combines with J gene TRBJ1-4, with D possibly TRBD1 on 5 matching bases. This CDR3 has 14 residues. Looked up from germline, CDR1 is SEHNR and CDR2 is FQNEAQ (reference sequence). V was clipped by 5 bases and J by 5 bases, with 12 bases between them. CDR3 loop: CASSPDSTNEKLFF. CDR3 coding DNA: TGTGCCAGCAGCCCAGACAGTACCAATGAAAAACTGTTTTTT.

V and J are TRBV21-1 and TRBJ1-2; TRBD1 is the table's D call and was not checked against the DNA. TRBV21-1 is a listed pseudogene. The CDR3 loop spans 15 amino acids. In DNA, the CDR3 is TGTGCCAGCAGCAGGGGACAGGCTGAGAACTATGGCTACACCTTC. This codes for CASSRGQAENYGYTF.

The chain is built from TRBV18 and TRBJ1-2; D gene ambiguous. Germline CDR1 reads KGHSH; CDR2 reads LQKENI. The CDR3 is made up of 16 amino acids. V was trimmed by 1 base and J by 0 bases, leaving 12 bases between them. CDR3 amino acids: CASSPLSGRPNYGYTF. The CDR3 coding sequence is TGTGCCAGCTCACCACTATCCGGACGCCCTAACTATGGCTACACCTTC.

This clone has a handful of counts. The chain recombines TRBV10-2 with TRBJ2-7; TRBD2 matches 8 bases. The CDR3 is 13 amino acids. V was clipped by 5 bases and J by 3 bases; unmatched bases: 3. The germline V gene encodes CDR1 WSHSY and CDR2 SAAADI. The CDR3 protein is CASSLGLVYEQYF. CDR3 coding DNA: TGCGCCAGCAGTCTGGGACTAGTCTACGAGCAGTACTTC.

The rearrangement uses TRBV5-1 and TRBJ1-1; the match to TRBD1 covers 10 bases. V dropped 4 bases and J dropped 7; count of bases not matched to a gene: 4. Germline V gene sequence: CDR1 SGHRS, CDR2 YFSETQ. The CDR3 spans 13 residues. In DNA, the CDR3 is TGCGCCAGCAGCGTGGACAGGGGGAATGAAGCTTTCTTT. Translation gives CASSVDRGNEAFF. Combining the CDR3 with reference TRBV5-1 and TRBJ1-1 gives the whole variable domain KAGVTQTPRYLIKTRGQQVTLSCSPISGHRSVSWYQQTPGQGLQFLFEYFSETQRNKGNFPGRFSGRQFSNSRSEMNVSTLELGDSALYLCASSVDRGNEAFFGQGTRLTVV.

The chain is built from TRBV6-1 and TRBJ2-7, with D perhaps matching TRBD1 (6 bases). The V gene lost 5 bases and the J gene lost 2 bases, with 13 bases spanning the gap. In germline, CDR1 is MNHNS, CDR2 SASEGT. CDR3 length equals 14 residues. The CDR3: CASSPQGIAYEQYF. CDR3 coding DNA: TGTGCCAGCAGTCCCCAGGGGATAGCCTACGAGCAGTACTTC.

This chain links TRBV2 with TRBJ2-3; 10 bases align to TRBD1. Germline CDR1 and CDR2: SNHLY and FYNNEI. The CDR3 has 15 amino acids. Trimming cost V 6 bases and J 3 bases; bases outside gene matches: 6. The CDR3 loop reads CASSGQGVGTDTQYF. The CDR3, as DNA: TGTGCCAGCAGCGGACAGGGGGTGGGGACAGATACGCAGTATTTT.

The chain employs TRBV7-9 and TRBJ1-2; D remains ambiguous. V gave up 1 base and J gave up 7 bases, with 16 bases separating them. Germline V gene data show CDR1 as SEHNR and CDR2 as FQNEAQ (reference sequence). CDR3 length: 15 amino acids. This chain's CDR3 is CASSLDGSRARGYTF. The CDR3 nucleotides are TGTGCCAGCAGCTTAGACGGTTCCCGGGCGCGTGGCTACACCTTC. Full variable domain (rest looked up from reference TRBV7-9 and TRBJ1-2): DTGVSQNPRHKITKRGQNVTFRCDPISEHNRLYWYRQTLGQGPEFLTYFQNEAQLEKSRLLSDRFSAERPKGSFSTLEIQRTEQGDSAMYLCASSLDGSRARGYTFGSGTRLTVV.

This clone was detected a few times. The chain uses TRBV2 and TRBJ1-5; tentatively, D is TRBD1 (5 bases). The CDR3 has 14 residues. Germline V CDR1 and CDR2: SNHLY, FYNNEI. Trimming shortened V by 4 bases and J by 9 bases, and 16 bases separated the two germline ends. CDR3 bases: TGTGCCAGCAGTGGAGGCAGGGACCGGACGCCCCAGCATTTT. As protein: CASSGGRDRTPQHF.

On this clone: At one boundary the junction diverges from the germline segment, which might be a read error. The rearrangement joins TRBV5-3 to TRBJ2-7; D is unclear. TRBV5-3 carries the ORF label, with uncertain function. CDR3 length: 13 amino acids. Here the CDR3 reads CASSFLSSYEQYF. The CDR3 nucleotides read TGTGCCAGCAGCTTCCTAAGCTCCTACGAGCAGTACTTC.

CDR3 protein: CASSLGTNFGPQFF. The DNA for the CDR3 is TGTGCCAGCAGCTTAGGGACCAATTTTGGGCCGCAGTTCTTC. The rearrangement joins TRBV7-3 to TRBJ2-1; D is perhaps TRBD1 or TRBD2 (5 bases each). Deletions cut 2 bases from V and 12 bases from J, with 17 bases between. Looked up from germline, CDR1 is SGHTA and CDR2 is FQGTGA. The CDR3 has 14 residues.

The chain couples TRBV7-9 to TRBJ2-4; 9 bases agree with TRBD1. This CDR3 spans 15 amino acids. V dropped 5 bases and J dropped 1; count of bases not matched to a gene: 3. Germline assignment: CDR1 SEHNR and CDR2 FQNEAQ (reference sequence). The chain's CDR3 is CASSRDRVAKNIQYF. The CDR3 coding sequence is TGTGCCAGCAGCAGGGACAGGGTGGCCAAAAACATTCAGTACTTC.

V gene TRBV28 combines with J gene TRBJ2-3; D is ambiguous. The CDR3 covers 13 residues. V lost 4 bases and J lost 2, with 7 bases in between. Germline CDR1 is MDHEN and CDR2 is SYDVKM. CDR3 nucleotides: TGTGCCAGCAGTTCCCCACCCACAGATACGCAGTATTTT. This sequence encodes CASSSPPTDTQYF.